The TCR beta chain described here comes from a study of early stage breast cancer tumors (dated by TCRdb to 2016 to 2017). For the study in its entirety: Of the approximately 15 invasive breast tumors, 12 to 13 were found to be estrogen receptor-positive, progesterone receptor-positive and HER2-negative. About 70% of the 12 ER+/PR+/HER2- tumors were invasive ductal carcinomas, while the other four were invasive lobular carcinomas. A read coverage of roughly 10-fold per sample was achieved on average. The samples as a whole yielded a few million detected templates, corresponding to roughly 1 million unique clonotypes. The investigation overall reported the following: Repertoires from blood and normal breast were more alike than repertoires from blood and tumor, and in about 85% of the 16 patients, comparing each tissue with blood separated tumor from normal. Analysis by tumor subtype was prevented by the small cohort size. Compared with adjacent normal breast tissue, tumors had higher clonality and about 2.5-fold greater T cell density. Sequencing bulk genomic DNA from unsorted cells could not capture chain pairing or functional markers like CD4, CD8 and FOXP3. Enriched TCRB sequences shared across patients were mostly commonly generated sequences, unlikely to play an important role in the tumor microenvironment.

The study profiled bulk TCR beta-chain repertoires in matched peripheral blood, tumor and adjacent normal breast tissue taken from approximately 15 patients with early-stage breast cancer. Before surgery, whole blood (about 4.5-11 mL) was collected into EDTA tubes and processed within 2 hours. Ficoll-Paque centrifugation in SepMate-50 tubes was used to isolate peripheral blood mononuclear cells. For storage in liquid nitrogen, PBMCs were cryopreserved as aliquots of about 1.9 to 4 million cells in about 90% FBS with around 10% DMSO. The Qiagen AllPrep DNA/RNA Mini kit was used to extract genomic DNA. Each sample was amplified as two independent genomic DNA replicates: approximately 0.5 ug for blood and approximately 1.5 ug for tumor or normal breast. Following the manufacturer's instructions, the ImmunoSeq Intro kit was used to carry out TCRB sequencing on genomic DNA. For absolute quantification, the approximately 30-cycle multiplex PCR included proprietary primers along with spike-in control sequences. Single-end 150-bp reads were used to sequence an 87-bp fragment spanning the CDR3 plus the flanking V and J genes. Seven samples, each with two replicates, were multiplexed per lane of an Illumina MiSeq using version 3.0 chemistry. The study's processing was this. The vendor's proprietary pipeline processed the raw data and merged both replicates into a single result for each sample. To define clonotypes, the study grouped productive rearrangements that shared the V-gene family, CDR3 amino acid sequence and J-gene segment. Clonality was computed as 1 minus the normalized Shannon entropy (Pielou evenness) of TCRB abundances. To estimate T cell density, the total number of templates was divided by the input cell count, which was inferred from how much DNA went in. Recon with default parameters was used to estimate total repertoire diversity and clonality. A clonotype was considered tumor-enriched if its abundance in tumor exceeded 0.1% and was at least 32-fold higher than its abundance in normal breast. TCRdb carries this immuneACCESS record with in-frame sequences only. Its versions omit some clonotypes, under half of them owing to an unresolved V gene in the studies checked, with the rest unexplained. The D gene and trimming were derived from the DNA, and the V and J assignments and clone size from that table. For this sample there are about 69,000 clones; over 80% appear just once. Approximately 4.5% of the sample is taken by the ten largest.

In regard to this clone: The antigen it recognizes is unknown. Within one base of it there is no much larger clone, and no base qualities were kept.

Deletion took 8 bases off V and 0 bases off J, with a span of 10 bases between the germline ends. For CDR1 and CDR2, the germline V gene (reference sequence) lists WNHNN and SYGVQD. The CDR3 numbers 14 residues from cysteine through phenylalanine. Only the CDR3 region is kept as DNA, spanning 42 bases read in frame from base 1. The chain links TRBV10-1 with TRBJ2-2; the D gene cannot be resolved reliably. The receptor was isolated from a person aged 40 to 50 with breast cancer. The sample consisted of blood. CDR3 protein: CASSRRANTGELFF. In nucleotides, the sequence is TGCGCCAGCTCCCGTAGAGCGAACACCGGGGAGCTGTTTTTT.